This is a list of T cell receptor beta chains from one sample in a study of early T cells in non-severe SARS-CoV-2 infection. TCRdb passed the 5' RACE reads through MiXCR, listing each CDR3 protein once. The data show 75,000 or so distinct CDR3 sequences, with around 15% seen just once and around 9.9% held by the top ten. The sequencing sample was made of whole blood. The receptors were gathered from an adult who was a healthcare worker with PCR-confirmed SARS-CoV-2 infection or an uninfected control (not recorded which). Each CDR3 is given with its conserved first and last residue. D genes are given only for firm matches. Some rows have no size entry. The others give once, few or many, or a class for an expanded clone.

CDR3 length,J gene,D gene,clone size,V gene,CDR3 DNA,CDR3 protein
13,TRBJ2-3,NA,few,TRBV29-1,TGCAGCGTTGAAGGCTCACCGGCCGATACGCAGTATTTT,CSVEGSPADTQYF
12,TRBJ1-1,NA,NA,TRBV29-1,TGCAGCCTTGCGTCGGCCGAGACTGAAGCTTTCTTT,CSLASAETEAFF
16,TRBJ2-1,TRBD2,NA,TRBV20-1,TGCAGTGCTAGAGTCCCAGCGGGGACCCTATACAATGAGCAGTTCTTC,CSARVPAGTLYNEQFF
14,TRBJ1-3,NA,many,TRBV12-3/TRBV12-4,TGTGCCATCGGCGGGGTCAGCTCTGGAAACACCATATATTTT,CAIGGVSSGNTIYF
12,TRBJ1-5,NA,NA,TRBV28,TGTGCCAGCAGTACGGGAGCGCAGCCCCAGCATTTT,CASSTGAQPQHF
14,TRBJ1-6,NA,few,TRBV7-9,TGTGCCAGCAGCTTGGGGGGGCGTAATTCACCCCTCCACTTT,CASSLGGRNSPLHF
14,TRBJ2-7,NA,few,TRBV5-1,TGCGCCAGCACCTTAGATGGAGGCACCTACGAGCAGTACTTC,CASTLDGGTYEQYF
15,TRBJ1-4,NA,NA,TRBV12-3/TRBV12-4,TGTGCCAGCAGTCGACAGTCTTCAACTAATGAAAAACTGTTTTTT,CASSRQSSTNEKLFF
16,TRBJ2-6,TRBD1,many,TRBV5-1,TGCGCCAGCAGCTTCGCAGGGGGCTCTGGGGCCAACGTCCTGACTTTC,CASSFAGGSGANVLTF
14,TRBJ2-7,TRBD1,NA,TRBV20-1,TGCAGTGCTAGAGCCACGGACAGGGTCGACGAGCAGTACTTC,CSARATDRVDEQYF
15,TRBJ1-4,TRBD1,NA,TRBV5-5,TGTGCCAGCAGCCAAGGGGGCCCAGCTGGTGAAAAACTGTTTTTT,CASSQGGPAGEKLFF
13,TRBJ1-3,NA,many,TRBV20-1,TGCAGTGCTCCGGGGGAAAATGGGAACACCATATATTTT,CSAPGENGNTIYF
14,TRBJ2-7,TRBD1,many,TRBV27,TGTGCCAGCAGCGCCGGGACAGGGCCGTACGAGCAGTACTTC,CASSAGTGPYEQYF
11,TRBJ1-2,NA,few,TRBV29-1,TGCAGCGCCGGGGGGAACTATGGCTACACCTTC,CSAGGNYGYTF
14,TRBJ2-1,NA,many,TRBV30,TGTGCCTGGAGTGAGTCAGTGGACTACAATGAGCAGTTCTTC,CAWSESVDYNEQFF
14,TRBJ2-3,NA,few,TRBV5-1,TGCGCCAGCAGCTTTTGGGCCAGCACAGATACGCAGTATTTT,CASSFWASTDTQYF
15,TRBJ2-1,TRBD1,NA,TRBV5-1,TGCGCCAGCAGCTGGGGACAGGGATCCGGCAATGAGCAGTTCTTC,CASSWGQGSGNEQFF
14,TRBJ2-1,NA,many,TRBV3-1,TGTGCCAGCAGCCAAAGGGACCATTACAATGAGCAGTTCTTC,CASSQRDHYNEQFF
13,TRBJ1-4,NA,few,TRBV19,TGTGCCAGTAGCGGAAGGTCTAATGAAAAACTGTTTTTT,CASSGRSNEKLFF
14,TRBJ2-2,TRBD1,NA,TRBV7-9,TGTGCCAGCTCCAGACAGGGTCGCACCGGGGAGCTGTTTTTT,CASSRQGRTGELFF
13,TRBJ2-3,TRBD1,many,TRBV5-1,TGCGCCAGGGTGGGACAGCTCACAGATACGCAGTATTTT,CARVGQLTDTQYF
15,TRBJ2-6,NA,many,TRBV6-1,TGTGCCAGCAGTGCAGACAACTCTGGGGCCAACGTCCTGACTTTC,CASSADNSGANVLTF
15,TRBJ2-3,TRBD1,NA,TRBV20-1,TGCAGTGCTAGAGAACAGGGGGTCCTCCCAGATACGCAGTATTTT,CSAREQGVLPDTQYF
14,TRBJ2-7,NA,NA,TRBV7-9,TGTGCCAGCAGCCGTTCAGGGGCAGGTTGGGAGCAGTACTTC,CASSRSGAGWEQYF
17,TRBJ1-4,NA,many,TRBV19,TGTGCCAGTAGTATGGTCTCCGGTGGGACAACTAATGAAAAACTGTTTTTT,CASSMVSGGTTNEKLFF
16,TRBJ2-3,TRBD2,many,TRBV5-1,TGCGCCAGCAGCCCGCCCAGCGGGGGGGGCACAGATACGCAGTATTTT,CASSPPSGGGTDTQYF
11,TRBJ2-1,NA,once,TRBV6-2/TRBV6-3,TGTGCCAGCAGTCAGGGTAATGAGCAGTTCTTC,CASSQGNEQFF
14,TRBJ2-7,NA,few,TRBV9,TGTGCCAGCAGCCCGGCCGGGGGACCCTACGAGCAGTACTTC,CASSPAGGPYEQYF
16,TRBJ1-5,NA,few,TRBV28,TGTGCCAGCACCCTACAGATAGGAGCCCTAAATCAGCCCCAGCATTTT,CASTLQIGALNQPQHF
11,TRBJ2-3,NA,NA,TRBV10-3,TGTGCCATCAGAAACACAGATACGCAGTATTTT,CAIRNTDTQYF
10,TRBJ2-5,NA,NA,TRBV29-1,TGCAGCGTTATATTCGAGACCCAGTACTTC,CSVIFETQYF
14,TRBJ2-2,NA,few,TRBV12-3/TRBV12-4,TGTGCCAGCAGTTTCGTGCGGAACACCGGGGAGCTGTTTTTT,CASSFVRNTGELFF
16,TRBJ1-1,TRBD1,NA,TRBV7-2,TGTGCCAGCAGCTTAGAGACCGGGACAGGGAATGGTGAAGCTTTCTTT,CASSLETGTGNGEAFF
13,TRBJ2-2,NA,NA,TRBV11-2,TGTGCCAGCACCACGGACAGTGGCGGGGAGCTGTTTTTT,CASTTDSGGELFF
13,TRBJ2-1,TRBD2,few,TRBV20-1,TGCAGTGCCGACGGGACTAGGAGCGATGAGCAGTTCTTC,CSADGTRSDEQFF
18,TRBJ2-1,NA,few,TRBV7-2,TGTGCCAGCAGCTACCTTTCAAGGGGGGGGCGAGGCTACAATGAGCAGTTCTTC,CASSYLSRGGRGYNEQFF
14,TRBJ2-3,NA,many,TRBV6-1,TGTGCCAGCAAACAGGTTGCTGGGACAGATACGCAGTATTTT,CASKQVAGTDTQYF
16,TRBJ2-1,TRBD2,few,TRBV5-1,TGCGCCAGCAGCTTTATAGCGGGGGGTTCCTACAATGAGCAGTTCTTC,CASSFIAGGSYNEQFF
12,TRBJ1-1,NA,NA,TRBV10-2,TGCGCCAGCAGTGAACTGAACACTGAAGCTTTCTTT,CASSELNTEAFF
13,TRBJ1-1,NA,NA,TRBV6-5,TGTGCCAGCAGCCAGATGATGAACACTGAAGCTTTCTTT,CASSQMMNTEAFF
14,TRBJ2-7,NA,NA,TRBV29-1,TGCAGCGTTAACCTCCAGGGTAACCCCTACGAGCAGTACTTC,CSVNLQGNPYEQYF
17,TRBJ1-2,TRBD1,few,TRBV6-5,TGTGCCAGCAGTTACTCGACGGTCCCCGGGACAGGGGCTGGCTACACCTTC,CASSYSTVPGTGAGYTF
17,TRBJ2-5,TRBD1,NA,TRBV5-6,TGTGCCAGCAGCCGGTCCTCCGGGACAGCGAGGATAAAGACCCAGTACTTC,CASSRSSGTARIKTQYF
12,TRBJ2-5,TRBD1,NA,TRBV10-3,TGTGCCATACGGGACAGGCAAGAGACCCAGTACTTC,CAIRDRQETQYF
14,TRBJ2-4,TRBD2,NA,TRBV20-1,TGCAGTGCTAGAGAGGAGCGGGGGGGATACATTCAGTACTTC,CSAREERGGYIQYF
13,TRBJ1-2,NA,NA,TRBV6-5,TGTGCCAGCAGTTTCAGGGGAAACTATGGCTACACCTTC,CASSFRGNYGYTF